The 19 T cell receptor beta chains listed next were all sequenced from one sample in a study of blood T cell repertoires in COVID-19. The data were produced by immunoSEQ multiplex PCR, yet TCRdb's version contains in-frame clones alone and is incomplete. The sample holds tens of thousands of clones, less than 95% seen once. The sample comprised peripheral blood. The receptors come from a man aged 50-60 years with acute or convalescent COVID-19.

CDR3 sequence: CASSFGLQETQYF. CDR3 coding DNA: TGCGCCAGCAGCTTCGGACTCCAAGAGACCCAGTACTTC. The gene calls are TRBV5-1 and TRBJ2-5; tentatively, D is TRBD2 (5 bases). The ends were cut back, 2 bases at V and 1 base at J, with 6 bases in the middle. Germline V gives CDR1 SGHRS, CDR2 YFSETQ. The CDR3 runs to 13 residues.

This sequence joins TRBV3-1 (or the pseudogene TRBV3-2) and TRBJ1-5; D remains unclear. This CDR3 is 17 amino acids long. Germline lookup yields CDR1 LGHDT and CDR2 YNNKEL (reference sequence). Trimming removed 0 bases from V and 1 base from J, with 13 bases in between. In DNA form, the CDR3 reads TGTGCCAGCAGCCAAGACTCCGGAGGGATGAGCAATCAGCCCCAGCATTTT. This gives the protein CASSQDSGGMSNQPQHF.

The chain links TRBV7-2 to TRBJ1-3; perhaps TRBD1 as D (6 bases). From germline, CDR1 is SGHTA and CDR2 FQGNSA. Trimming took 4 bases from V and 4 from J, leaving 14 bases between them. The CDR3 spans 15 residues. In nucleotides, the CDR3 is TGTGCCAGCAGCTCGCTGGGGGCGCCGGGAAACACCATATATTTT. Amino acids: CASSSLGAPGNTIYF. Supplemented by reference TRBV7-2 and TRBJ1-3, the full variable domain reads GAGVSQSPSNKVTEKGKDVELRCDPISGHTALYWYRQSLGQGLEFLIYFQGNSAPDKSGLPSDRFSAERTGGSVSTLTIQRTQQEDSAVYLCASSSLGAPGNTIYFGEGSWLTVV.

V usage is TRBV23-1 and J usage is TRBJ1-6; unclear D gene. TRBV23-1 is flagged as an ORF with uncertain function. The CDR3 consists of 12 residues. V lost 4 bases and J lost 7, with 5 bases in between. CDR3 DNA: TGCGCCAGCAGTCCCCAGAATTCACCCCTCCACTTT. Translation gives CASSPQNSPLHF.

On this clone itself: Germline is not matched at one junction end, which may reflect a read error. The chain couples TRBV3-1 (or the pseudogene TRBV3-2) to TRBJ2-5; D possibly corresponds to TRBD1 (5 bases). CDR1 and CDR2 (germline): LGHDT, YNNKEL (reference sequence). CDR3 length: 14 residues. The CDR3 reads CASIQRGSQETQYF. In DNA, the CDR3 is TGTGCCAGCATCCAAAGGGGTTCCCAAGAGACCCAGTACTTC.

The chain is built from TRBV4-1 and TRBJ2-1; 13 bases align to TRBD2. The CDR3 has 15 amino acids. V gave up 4 bases and J gave up 11 bases; unmatched junction bases: 8. The germline V gene encodes CDR1 MGHRA and CDR2 YSYEKL. The CDR3 bases are TGCGCCAGCAGCCCCAGGACTAGCGGGGGTGATAAGCAGTTCTTC. Translation gives CASSPRTSGGDKQFF.

The CDR3 coding sequence is TGTGCCACCAGTAAGAGGTCTTACAATGAGCAGTTCTTC. As protein: CATSKRSYNEQFF. The chain links TRBV24-1 to TRBJ2-1, with D unclear. The CDR3 is made up of 13 amino acids. Germline assignment: CDR1 KGHDR and CDR2 SFDVKD. V dropped 6 bases and J dropped 4 bases, with 9 bases sitting between them.

This rearrangement joins TRBV18 to TRBJ1-6; D possibly corresponds to TRBD1 (5 bases). The CDR3 loop spans 13 amino acids. Per the germline V gene, CDR1 is KGHSH and CDR2 is LQKENI. Trimming pared 5 bases from V and 8 bases from J, leaving 10 bases between. DNA for the CDR3: TGTGCCAGCTCAACGACAGAGGATTCACCCCTCCACTTT. Amino acid sequence: CASSTTEDSPLHF.

V usage is TRBV6-5 and J usage is TRBJ1-6; TRBD1 matches at 7 bases. The CDR3 length is 14 residues. With V trimmed by 0 bases and J by 10 bases, 3 bases remained unmatched. Germline V gene lookup returns CDR1 MNHEY and CDR2 SVGAGI. The CDR3 is CASSYSRQGSPLHF. The CDR3 coding sequence is TGTGCCAGCAGTTACTCGAGACAGGGATCACCCCTCCACTTT.

The V gene is TRBV5-1, the J gene TRBJ2-3; the D is unclear. The CDR3 contains 14 residues. Germline-derived CDR1 and CDR2 are SGHRS and YFSETQ. V was trimmed by 2 bases and J by 4 bases, leaving 11 bases between them. For the CDR3, the DNA is TGCGCCAGCAGCTTTTCAGGCCCAGCAGATACGCAGTATTTT. It translates to CASSFSGPADTQYF.

The V gene is TRBV30, the J gene TRBJ2-1; 10 nucleotides line up with TRBD2. Trimming took 2 bases from V and 4 from J; bases not matched to a gene: 8. The CDR3 length is 16 residues. Germline-derived CDR1 and CDR2 are GTSNPN and SVGIG (reference sequence). The CDR3 nucleotides read TGTGCCTGGAGTAGACCCCTAGCGGGGGCTTACAATGAGCAGTTCTTC. This codes for CAWSRPLAGAYNEQFF.

The chain has TRBV30 and TRBJ2-5; TRBD2 aligns across 12 bases. V lost 5 bases and J lost 2; bases outside the gene matches: 3. The CDR3 is 14 amino acids. Germline V gene data show CDR1 as GTSNPN and CDR2 as SVGIG (reference sequence). The CDR3 region is CAWGGLAGQETQYF. The CDR3 DNA sequence: TGTGCCTGGGGTGGACTAGCGGGACAAGAGACCCAGTACTTC.

The chain employs TRBV6-1 and TRBJ2-7; D may be TRBD1 (6 bases). CDR1 and CDR2 (germline): MNHNS, SASEGT. The CDR3 extends over 18 amino acids. The V and J ends lost 2 bases and 2 bases respectively, with 22 bases between them. CDR3 loop: CASSEMGHQLPITYEQYF. DNA for the CDR3: TGTGCCAGCAGTGAAATGGGACACCAACTGCCCATAACCTACGAGCAGTACTTC.

The chain has TRBV4-1 and TRBJ2-5, with a possible D match to TRBD1 (6 bases). Germline V gene data show CDR1 as MGHRA and CDR2 as YSYEKL. Trimming removed 0 bases at V and 4 bases at J, with 12 bases between. The CDR3 sequence is 15 residues long. The CDR3 loop is CASSQDSRGRETQYF. DNA of the CDR3: TGCGCCAGCAGCCAAGATAGCAGGGGACGAGAGACCCAGTACTTC.

CDR3: CASSVGGTSGGTRTDTQYF. The CDR3 region has the DNA TGTGCCAGCAGCGTAGGGGGGACTAGCGGGGGCACACGCACAGATACGCAGTATTTT. The J gene is TRBJ2-3, the V gene TRBV9, with 14 bases aligning to TRBD2. Germline CDR1 SGDLS, CDR2 YYNGEE. The V gene end was trimmed by 0 bases and the J gene end by 1 base; junction bases not matched to a gene: 7. The CDR3 is made up of 19 amino acids.

This clone showed up just once. The chain carries TRBV6-6 and TRBJ2-2, with D possibly being TRBD2 (7 bases). This CDR3 has 15 amino acids. Germline V lookup: CDR1 MNHNY, CDR2 SVGAGI (reference sequence). Between the trimmed V and J ends, which lost 7 bases and 1 base, there was a span of 13 bases. In DNA, the CDR3 is TGTGCCAGCAACTGGGGAGGGGGGAACACCGGGGAGCTGTTTTTT. Its translation is CASNWGGGNTGELFF.

This sequence joins TRBV3-1 (or the pseudogene TRBV3-2) and TRBJ1-3; no definite D call. Germline V CDR1 and CDR2: LGHDT, YNNKEL (reference sequence). This CDR3 has 12 amino acids. Trimming removed 1 base from V and 8 bases from J, with 6 bases in between. The CDR3 sequence: CASSQVSDTIYF. The CDR3 DNA reads as TGTGCCAGCAGCCAAGTAAGCGACACCATATATTTT.

V gene TRBV5-1 combines with J gene TRBJ2-2; 8 bases line up with TRBD1. CDR1 and CDR2 (germline): SGHRS, YFSETQ. The V segment lost 5 bases and the J segment 7 bases; nucleotides outside the gene matches: 7. This CDR3 is built from 14 residues. The CDR3 DNA follows: TGCGCCAGCAGTTTTCAGGGGGCCGACGGGGAGCTGTTTTTT. Amino acids: CASSFQGADGELFF.

The chain carries TRBV19 and TRBJ1-2, with 11 bases fitting TRBD1. Germline CDR1 and CDR2: LNHDA and SQIVND (reference sequence). V was clipped by 5 bases and J by 3 bases; unmatched bases: 11. The CDR3 spans 17 residues. CDR3 in DNA: TGTGCCAGTAGTGCCACCGGGACAGGGGGGAAATACTATGGCTACACCTTC. Its protein product is CASSATGTGGKYYGYTF.